Listed below are T cell receptor beta chains from one sample, sequenced in a study of T cells in Graves' hyperthyroidism and ophthalmopathy. TCRdb reprocessed the multiplex PCR reads via MiXCR and lists one record per CDR3 protein. The sample lists 340,000 or so distinct CDR3 sequences, roughly 20% occurring once. Sequencing was performed on blood. The receptors were sampled from a woman aged 50 to 65 with Graves' hyperthyroidism. Each CDR3 is given with its conserved first and last residue. The D gene is left open where the match is weak. Not every row has a clone size; where given, it reads once, few, many or a size class.

size: few
D: NA
J: TRBJ1-2
V: TRBV12-3/TRBV12-4
CDR3: CASKGEGYGYTF
DNA: TGTGCCAGCAAAGGGGAAGGGTATGGCTACACCTTC

size: many
D: TRBD2
J: TRBJ2-1
V: TRBV3-1
CDR3: CASSQDLTSEQFF
DNA: TGTGCCAGCAGCCAAGACCTGACTAGCGAGCAGTTCTTC

size: NA
D: TRBD1
J: TRBJ1-5
V: TRBV5-1
CDR3: CASSPGDSYHQPQHF
DNA: TGCGCCAGCAGCCCAGGGGACAGCTACCATCAGCCCCAGCATTTT

size: few
D: TRBD1
J: TRBJ2-1
V: TRBV18
CDR3: CASSLGTEGYNEQFF
DNA: TGTGCCAGCTCACTTGGGACAGAGGGGTACAATGAGCAGTTCTTC

size: NA
D: NA
J: TRBJ1-6
V: TRBV6-5
CDR3: CASSYAAAAGPRSPLHF
DNA: TGTGCCAGCAGTTACGCTGCTGCGGCAGGGCCTAGGTCACCCCTCCACTTT

size: many
D: TRBD2
J: TRBJ2-1
V: TRBV7-9
CDR3: CASSLVPAGGYNEQFF
DNA: TGTGCCAGCAGCTTAGTCCCAGCGGGGGGCTACAATGAGCAGTTCTTC

size: many
D: NA
J: TRBJ1-1
V: TRBV5-8
CDR3: CASSLDMGRRNTEAFF
DNA: TGTGCCAGCAGCTTGGATATGGGGAGGAGGAACACTGAAGCTTTCTTT

size: many
D: NA
J: TRBJ1-1
V: TRBV12-3/TRBV12-4
CDR3: CASSPENTEAFF
DNA: TGTGCCAGCAGCCCGGAGAACACTGAAGCTTTCTTT

size: few
D: NA
J: TRBJ1-6
V: TRBV28
CDR3: CASNDYNSPLHF
DNA: TGTGCCAGCAACGACTATAATTCACCCCTCCACTTT

size: NA
D: TRBD2
J: TRBJ2-2
V: TRBV9
CDR3: CASSADVLAGVGELFF
DNA: TGTGCCAGCAGCGCAGACGTGCTAGCGGGAGTCGGGGAGCTGTTTTTT

size: NA
D: NA
J: TRBJ2-1
V: TRBV20-1
CDR3: CSARDPGQSEQFF
DNA: TGCAGTGCTAGAGACCCCGGACAGAGCGAGCAGTTCTTC

size: many
D: NA
J: TRBJ2-2
V: TRBV19
CDR3: CASSIVATGELFF
DNA: TGTGCCAGTAGTATCGTAGCCACCGGGGAGCTGTTTTTT

size: NA
D: NA
J: TRBJ2-5
V: TRBV29-1
CDR3: CSVEPGETQYF
DNA: TGCAGCGTTGAACCCGGGGAGACCCAGTACTTC

size: NA
D: TRBD1
J: TRBJ1-2
V: TRBV19
CDR3: CASSPTGGFGYTF
DNA: TGTGCCAGTAGTCCGACAGGGGGCTTCGGCTACACCTTC

size: once
D: NA
J: TRBJ1-2
V: TRBV5-1
CDR3: CASSPRDGPYGYTF
DNA: TGCGCCAGCAGCCCTAGGGACGGGCCGTATGGCTACACCTTC

size: NA
D: NA
J: TRBJ1-3
V: TRBV19
CDR3: CASSIQYDSSGNTIYF
DNA: TGTGCCAGTAGTATCCAATACGACAGCTCTGGAAACACCATATATTTT

size: few
D: NA
J: TRBJ2-2
V: TRBV18
CDR3: CASSDRQYTGELFF
DNA: TGTGCCAGCTCAGACAGGCAGTACACCGGGGAGCTGTTTTTT

size: NA
D: NA
J: TRBJ2-7
V: TRBV6-2/TRBV6-3
CDR3: CASSARSGYEQYF
DNA: TGTGCCAGCAGCGCACGGTCTGGGTACGAGCAGTACTTC